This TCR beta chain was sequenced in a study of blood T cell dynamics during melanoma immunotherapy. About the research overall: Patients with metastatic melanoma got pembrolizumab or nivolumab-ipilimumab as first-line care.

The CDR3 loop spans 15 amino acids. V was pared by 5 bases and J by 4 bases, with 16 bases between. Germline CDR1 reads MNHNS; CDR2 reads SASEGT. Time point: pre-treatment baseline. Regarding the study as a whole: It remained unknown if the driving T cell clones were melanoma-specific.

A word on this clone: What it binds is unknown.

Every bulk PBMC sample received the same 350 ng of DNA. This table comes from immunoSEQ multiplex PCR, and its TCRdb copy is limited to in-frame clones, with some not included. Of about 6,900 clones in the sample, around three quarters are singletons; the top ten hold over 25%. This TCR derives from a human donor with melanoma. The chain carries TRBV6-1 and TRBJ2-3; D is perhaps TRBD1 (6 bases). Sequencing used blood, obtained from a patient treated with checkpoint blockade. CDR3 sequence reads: CASSFVGAVADTQYF. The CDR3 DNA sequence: TGTGCCAGCAGTTTTGTGGGGGCAGTGGCAGATACGCAGTATTTT.